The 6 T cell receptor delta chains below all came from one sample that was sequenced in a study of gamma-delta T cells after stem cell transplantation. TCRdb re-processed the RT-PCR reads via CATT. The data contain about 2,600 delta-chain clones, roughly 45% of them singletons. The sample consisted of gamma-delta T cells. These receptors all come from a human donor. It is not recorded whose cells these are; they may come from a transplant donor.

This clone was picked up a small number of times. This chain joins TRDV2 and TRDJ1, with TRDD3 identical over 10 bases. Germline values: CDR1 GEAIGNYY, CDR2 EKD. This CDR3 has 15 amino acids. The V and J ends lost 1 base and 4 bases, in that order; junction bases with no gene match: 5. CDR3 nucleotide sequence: TGTGCCTGTGACACATGGGGGATACTGGGCGATAAACTCATCTTT. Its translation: CACDTWGILGDKLIF.

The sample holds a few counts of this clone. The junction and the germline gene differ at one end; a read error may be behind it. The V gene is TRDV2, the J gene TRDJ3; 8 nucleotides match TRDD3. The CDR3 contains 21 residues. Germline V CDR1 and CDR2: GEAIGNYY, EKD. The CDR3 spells CACDSAGPLGASSWGTRQMFF. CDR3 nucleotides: TGTGCCTGTGACTCCGCTGGACCACTGGGGGCTAGCTCCTGGGGCACCCGACAGATGTTTTTC.

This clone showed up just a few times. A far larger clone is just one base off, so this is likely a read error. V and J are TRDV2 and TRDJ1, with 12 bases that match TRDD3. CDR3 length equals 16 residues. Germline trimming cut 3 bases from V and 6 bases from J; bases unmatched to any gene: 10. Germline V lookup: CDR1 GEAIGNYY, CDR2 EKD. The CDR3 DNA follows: TGTGCCTGTGACTCAATACTGGGGGATACCCCGAATAAACTCATCTTT. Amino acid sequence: CACDSILGDTPNKLIF.

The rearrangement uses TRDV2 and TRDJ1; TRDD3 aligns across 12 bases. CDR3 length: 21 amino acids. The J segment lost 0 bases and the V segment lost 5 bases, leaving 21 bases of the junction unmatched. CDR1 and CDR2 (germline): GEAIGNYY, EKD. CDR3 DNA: TGTGCCTGTGTAGAACTGGGGGATACTAAAAAGCGCACTGGGTACACCGATAAACTCATCTTT. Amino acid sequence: CACVELGDTKKRTGYTDKLIF.

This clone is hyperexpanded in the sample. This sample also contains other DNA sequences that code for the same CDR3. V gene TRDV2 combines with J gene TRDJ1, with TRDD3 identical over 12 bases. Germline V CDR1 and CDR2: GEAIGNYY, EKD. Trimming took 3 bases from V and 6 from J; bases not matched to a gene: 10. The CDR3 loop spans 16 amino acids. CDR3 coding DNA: TGTGCCTGTGACCCAATACTGGGGGATACCCCGAATAAACTCATCTTT. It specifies CACDPILGDTPNKLIF.

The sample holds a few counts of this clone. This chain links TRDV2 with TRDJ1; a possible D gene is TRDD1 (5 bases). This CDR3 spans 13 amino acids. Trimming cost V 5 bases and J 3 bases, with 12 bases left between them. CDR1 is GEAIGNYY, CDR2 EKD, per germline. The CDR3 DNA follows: TGTGCCTGTGTCGCAATAGCGTCCGATAAACTCATCTTT. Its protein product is CACVAIASDKLIF.